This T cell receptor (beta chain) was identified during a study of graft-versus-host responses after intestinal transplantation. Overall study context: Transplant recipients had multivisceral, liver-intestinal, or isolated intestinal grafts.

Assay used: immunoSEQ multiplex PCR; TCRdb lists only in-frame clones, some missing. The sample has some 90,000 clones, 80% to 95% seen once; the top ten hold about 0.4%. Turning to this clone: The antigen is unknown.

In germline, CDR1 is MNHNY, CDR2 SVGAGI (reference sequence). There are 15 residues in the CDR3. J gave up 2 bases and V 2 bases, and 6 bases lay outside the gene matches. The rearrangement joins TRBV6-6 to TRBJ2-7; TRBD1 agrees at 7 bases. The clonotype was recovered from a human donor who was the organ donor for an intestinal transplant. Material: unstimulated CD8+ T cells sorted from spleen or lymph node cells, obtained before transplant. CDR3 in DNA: TGTGCCAGCAGTTACGACAGGGACCCGGCCTACGAGCAGTACTTC. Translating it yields CASSYDRDPAYEQYF.